Shown below are 4 T cell receptor beta chains from a single sample sequenced in a study of identical twins. TCRdb ran MiXCR on the 5' RACE reads and lists one entry per CDR3 protein. The sample lists under 450,000 distinct CDR3 sequences, less than 20% occurring once. The sequencing sample was made of naive T cells sorted from blood. These receptors came from a man in his forties or fifties in good health.

In this sample, this clonotype turned up a few times. The CDR3 protein is CASSLRSMSGGSNEQFF. The CDR3 coding sequence is TGTGCCAGCAGCTTGAGGTCTATGTCAGGGGGCAGCAATGAGCAGTTCTTC. V is TRBV5-6 and J is TRBJ2-1, with TRBD1 matching over 8 bases. Germline CDR1 is SGHDT and CDR2 is YYEEEE. After removal of 1 base from V and 6 bases from J, the junction contained 12 bases not matched to a gene. This CDR3 comprises 17 residues.

This clonotype was seen ten or more times. The V gene is TRBV29-1, the J gene TRBJ2-1, with 15 bases that match TRBD2. The trim removed 5 bases at V and 4 bases at J, leaving 9 bases unmatched. The CDR3 contains 17 residues. Germline-derived CDR1 and CDR2 are SQVTM and ANQGSEA. CDR3 DNA sequence: TGCAGCGTTAGGACTAGCGGGAGGGGACTCACTTACAATGAGCAGTTCTTC. This translates into CSVRTSGRGLTYNEQFF.

This clonotype occurred once. The chain combines TRBV24-1 with TRBJ2-3; D ambiguous. The ends were cut back, 2 bases at V and 7 bases at J, with 15 bases in the middle. The CDR3 runs to 15 residues. Germline CDR1 KGHDR, CDR2 SFDVKD. The CDR3 region is CATSDWTGRSHTQYF. CDR3 DNA: TGTGCCACCAGTGATTGGACCGGGCGGTCGCATACGCAGTATTTT.

V and J are TRBV15 and TRBJ2-3; D might be TRBD1 (5 bases). Germline-derived CDR1 and CDR2 are LNHNV and YYDKDF (reference sequence). V gave up 2 bases and J gave up 1 base, with 10 bases separating them. This CDR3 has 15 residues. CDR3 bases: TGTGCCACCAGCAGAATACCCAGGGGCACAGATACGCAGTATTTT. Its translation: CATSRIPRGTDTQYF.